This entry is about one T cell receptor (beta chain). The same CDR3 is also encoded by other DNA sequences in this sample. These data belong to a study of shared clonotypes between healthy human individuals. Germline V gene lookup returns CDR1 SGHRS and CDR2 YFSETQ. CDR3 length: 13 amino acids. V lost 4 bases and J lost 5; bases outside the gene matches: 3. Here immunoSEQ multiplex PCR was the method, and the copy in TCRdb shows in-frame clones only, minus some. The top ten clones hold around 0.13% of a sample with a few million clones, almost 96% of them seen once. Sequencing was performed on naive CD4+ T cells sorted from blood. Subset meaning: CD45RA+ positively selected. The clonotype originates from a man aged 18 to 29 in good health. The chain uses TRBV5-1 and TRBJ2-5; TRBD2 aligns across 9 bases. The CDR3 region has the DNA TGCGCCAGCAGCCCGAGCGGGGGGGAGACCCAGTACTTC. As protein: CASSPSGGETQYF.